The rows below give T cell receptor beta chains drawn from one sample of a study of blood T cell repertoires in COVID-19. The method was immunoSEQ multiplex PCR; TCRdb's version includes in-frame clones alone and lacks a portion of them. The repertoire has tens of thousands of clones, around 90% of them found once; the top ten carry 1.5% to 2.5%. The sequenced sample was peripheral blood. These receptors all stem from a woman aged 80 or older with active or convalescent COVID-19. CDR3s include the opening cysteine and the closing phenylalanine or tryptophan. The D gene is left open where the match is weak. The size field is filled for only some rows; it gives once, few, many or a size class.

v_call	j_call	clone_size	d_call	cdr3_nt	cdr3_aa
TRBV4-3	TRBJ1-4	-	-	TGCGCCAGCAGCCAAGGGGGGGACTTAAGGGAAAAACTGTTTTTT	CASSQGGDLREKLFF
TRBV12-3/TRBV12-4	TRBJ1-2	-	-	TGTGCCAGCAGTCCGCAGGGGAACTATGGCTACACCTTC	CASSPQGNYGYTF
TRBV6-6	TRBJ2-6	once	-	TGTGCCAGTGGGTCTCAGGGTTCAGGGGCCAACGTCCTGACTTTC	CASGSQGSGANVLTF
TRBV10-3	TRBJ2-4	-	TRBD2	TGTGCCATCAGGGGGCGGGAGGACGAAAACATTCAGTACTTC	CAIRGREDENIQYF
TRBV6-2/TRBV6-3	TRBJ1-1	-	-	TGTGCCAGCAGTAGTGACCCTGACAGTAACACTGAAGCTTTCTTT	CASSSDPDSNTEAFF
TRBV15	TRBJ2-1	-	TRBD2	TGTGCCACCAGCAGCCGGCTAGCGGACGGGTCTGGGCAGTTCTTC	CATSSRLADGSGQFF
TRBV6-2/TRBV6-3	TRBJ1-4	-	-	TGTGCCAGCAGTTATTTACAGGGTTCGGCTAATGAAAAACTGTTTTTT	CASSYLQGSANEKLFF
TRBV7-8	TRBJ2-1	-	TRBD2	TGTGCCAGCAGCGCGGGACTAGCGGGAGGTGAGCAGTTCTTC	CASSAGLAGGEQFF
TRBV7-2	TRBJ2-7	-	TRBD2	TGTGCCAGCAGCCTACATCCCCGGACTAGCGGGCGCTCCTACGAGCAGTACTTC	CASSLHPRTSGRSYEQYF
TRBV7-2	TRBJ1-6	-	-	TGTGCCAGCAGCTTAGACAGGGTAACCTATAATTCACCCCTCCACTTT	CASSLDRVTYNSPLHF
TRBV2	TRBJ2-2	-	-	TGTGCCAGCAGTGTTGATAATAGCTTGTACACCGGGGAGCTGTTTTTT	CASSVDNSLYTGELFF
TRBV7-9	TRBJ2-3	-	TRBD2	TGTGCCAGCAGTCCTCTGGCGGGGGGATCAGATACGCAGTATTTT	CASSPLAGGSDTQYF
TRBV24-1	TRBJ2-1	-	-	TGTGCCACCAGTGATTTCCTCAGGGATGAGCAGTTCTTC	CATSDFLRDEQFF
TRBV7-9	TRBJ2-1	-	TRBD2	TGTGCCAGCAGTACAGCGGGAGGGCATCAGTTCTTC	CASSTAGGHQFF
TRBV30	TRBJ1-2	-	-	TGTGCCTGGAGTGTCCAGGGGTATGGCTACACCTTC	CAWSVQGYGYTF
TRBV6-5	TRBJ2-5	-	-	TGTGCCAGCAGCCACAGGTACCAAGAGACCCAGTACTTC	CASSHRYQETQYF
TRBV7-2	TRBJ2-5	-	TRBD2	TGTGCCAGCAGCCCAACTAGCGAGGAGACCCAGTACTTC	CASSPTSEETQYF
TRBV19	TRBJ2-7	-	-	TGTGCCAGTAGTATAGAAGGGGGAGCGAGATCCTACGAGCAGTACTTC	CASSIEGGARSYEQYF
TRBV7-2	TRBJ2-3	-	TRBD2	TGTGCCAGCAGCTTAGGCGGTAGCGGGAGTCCAGATACGCAGTATTTT	CASSLGGSGSPDTQYF
TRBV7-9	TRBJ1-4	once	TRBD1	TGTGCCAGCAGCCGGACAGGGGTTGGAACTAATGAAAAACTGTTTTTT	CASSRTGVGTNEKLFF
TRBV21-1	TRBJ2-5	-	-	TGTGCCAGCAGCAAAGTCAGGGTTGAAGGAGAGACCCAGTACTTC	CASSKVRVEGETQYF
TRBV2	TRBJ2-1	-	TRBD2	TGTGCCAGCAGTGGCCATAGCGGGAGGGCCGGTGAGCAGTTCTTC	CASSGHSGRAGEQFF
TRBV12-5	TRBJ2-3	once	TRBD2	TGTGCTAGTGGTTTTCCAAAGCGGGGGACAAGCACAGATACGCAGTATTTT	CASGFPKRGTSTDTQYF
TRBV19	TRBJ2-1	-	-	TGTGCCAGTAGTATGTTAGGGGGAGGGCCTTTAGATGAGCAGTTCTTC	CASSMLGGGPLDEQFF
TRBV5-1	TRBJ1-6	once	TRBD1	TGCGCCAGCAGCCATCAACAGGGGGCGCATTCACCCCTCCACTTT	CASSHQQGAHSPLHF
TRBV5-6	TRBJ2-1	-	TRBD2	TGTGCCAGCAGCCCGGGCGGGGGGGGCGCGTACAATGAGCAGTTCTTC	CASSPGGGGAYNEQFF
TRBV10-3	TRBJ1-2	few	-	TGTGCCACGAGGCCTTATAACAGGTCTACCTATGGCTACACCTTC	CATRPYNRSTYGYTF
TRBV4-1	TRBJ2-2	-	TRBD1	TGCGCCAGCAGCCACGGTATCAGGGGGCGTAGCACCGGGGAGCTGTTTTTT	CASSHGIRGRSTGELFF
TRBV10-3	TRBJ1-5	once	-	TGTGCCATCAGTGAGTCGGTAGATTATAGCAATCAGCCCCAGCATTTT	CAISESVDYSNQPQHF
TRBV7-2	TRBJ2-3	-	TRBD1	TGTGCCAGCAGCTTAAGAAGGAGAGGGGGCGAAGATACGCAGTATTTT	CASSLRRRGGEDTQYF
TRBV9	TRBJ2-1	-	TRBD2	TGTGCCAGCAGCGTTAGCGGGGGGGCCTCGAATGAGCAGTTCTTC	CASSVSGGASNEQFF
TRBV7-9	TRBJ1-2	-	TRBD1	TGTGCCAGCAGCTTCCCAGGGGGCGCTCCTAACTATGGCTACACCTTC	CASSFPGGAPNYGYTF
TRBV10-2	TRBJ1-5	-	-	TGCGCCAGCAGATCCGGGACTTATAGCAATCAGCCCCAGCATTTT	CASRSGTYSNQPQHF
TRBV7-3	TRBJ2-5	-	-	TGTGCCAGCAGCTTAGAACAGGGTGAGACCCAGTACTTC	CASSLEQGETQYF
TRBV20-1	TRBJ1-4	-	-	TGCAGTGCTAGTCAGGGGCCTAATGAAAAACTGTTTTTT	CSASQGPNEKLFF
TRBV2	TRBJ2-3	-	TRBD2	TGTGCCAGCAGCGCCGACCCGGGACTAGCTGAGGGTACGCAGTATTTT	CASSADPGLAEGTQYF
TRBV6-5	TRBJ1-2	-	-	TGTGCCAGCAGGCGGACAGCCAAGGACTATGGCTACACCTTC	CASRRTAKDYGYTF
TRBV5-1	TRBJ1-1	-	-	TGCGCCAGCAGCTTGAGGGGTACTGAAGCTTTCTTT	CASSLRGTEAFF
TRBV2	TRBJ1-1	-	-	TGTGCCAGCACCCGAAAAGGTCGGCAGGGAAAAACTGAAGCTTTCTTT	CASTRKGRQGKTEAFF
TRBV19	TRBJ1-3	-	-	TGTGCCAGTAGGAGCCACGACACCTCTGGAAACACCATATATTTT	CASRSHDTSGNTIYF
TRBV18	TRBJ2-5	-	-	TGTGCCAGCTCACCAATCACAGGGTTGGAAGAGACCCAGTACTTC	CASSPITGLEETQYF
TRBV4-3	TRBJ1-1	-	-	TGCGCCAGCAGCCAAGATCAGTATGGTCTGACTGAAGCTTTCTTT	CASSQDQYGLTEAFF
TRBV7-2	TRBJ2-3	-	-	TGTGCCAGCAGCCCCTACGGGGATACGCAGTATTTT	CASSPYGDTQYF
TRBV24-1	TRBJ1-5	-	-	TGTGCCACCAGTGATTCGAGACAAAATCAGCCCCAGCATTTT	CATSDSRQNQPQHF
TRBV5-4	TRBJ2-7	-	-	TGTGCCAGCAGCTTGAAACAGGGCCCCTGGTACGAGCAGTACTTC	CASSLKQGPWYEQYF
TRBV15	TRBJ1-2	-	-	TGTGCCACCAGCAGAGATTTGGGGGGTGGCTACACCTTC	CATSRDLGGGYTF
TRBV29-1	TRBJ2-5	-	-	TGCAGCGTTGCCCGGGGGGCCCCAGAGACCCAGTACTTC	CSVARGAPETQYF
TRBV24-1	TRBJ1-2	-	TRBD1	TGTGCCACCAGTGATCCCGGGACAGGGGATGGCTACACCTTC	CATSDPGTGDGYTF
TRBV9	TRBJ2-1	-	TRBD2	TGTGCCAGCAGCGTGGGACTAGCGGATTACAATGAGCAGTTCTTC	CASSVGLADYNEQFF
TRBV7-2	TRBJ1-2	-	-	TGTGCCAGCAAACAGCAAGACTATAACTATGGCTACACCTTC	CASKQQDYNYGYTF
TRBV7-3	TRBJ2-1	-	TRBD2	TGTGCCAGCAGCCTAAGCGGGAGTTTTTCAAGGTCCTTCAATGAGCAGTTCTTC	CASSLSGSFSRSFNEQFF
TRBV2	TRBJ1-2	-	-	TGTGCCAGCAGTAACACAGGTTCGGAGGGCTACACCTTC	CASSNTGSEGYTF
TRBV11-3	TRBJ1-2	-	-	TGTGCCAGCAGCTTAGAGGCAGGGGCCTTCTATGGCTACACCTTC	CASSLEAGAFYGYTF
TRBV10-2	TRBJ2-1	-	TRBD1	TGCGCCAGCCGCCCGGGACAGACTCCCAATGAGCAGTTCTTC	CASRPGQTPNEQFF